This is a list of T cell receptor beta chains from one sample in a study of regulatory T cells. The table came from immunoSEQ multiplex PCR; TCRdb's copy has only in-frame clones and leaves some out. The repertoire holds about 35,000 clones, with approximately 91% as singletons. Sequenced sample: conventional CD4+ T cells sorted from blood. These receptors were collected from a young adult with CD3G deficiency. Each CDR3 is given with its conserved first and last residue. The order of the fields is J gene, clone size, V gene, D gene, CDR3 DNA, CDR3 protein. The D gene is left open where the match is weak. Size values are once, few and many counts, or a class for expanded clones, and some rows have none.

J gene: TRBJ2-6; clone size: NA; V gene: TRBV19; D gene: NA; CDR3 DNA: TGTGCCAGTAGTGACCCCCTAGACAGACGGAGGGGCTCTGGGGCCAACGTCCTGACTTTC; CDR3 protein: CASSDPLDRRRGSGANVLTF
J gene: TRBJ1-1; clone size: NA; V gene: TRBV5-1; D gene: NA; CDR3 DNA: TGCGCCAGCAGCCTACTTGGGAACACTGAAGCTTTCTTT; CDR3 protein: CASSLLGNTEAFF
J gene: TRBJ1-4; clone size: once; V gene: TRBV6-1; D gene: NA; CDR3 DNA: TGTGCCAGCAGTGAAGGAGGCAGCTACGGGGTTGAAAAACTGTTTTTT; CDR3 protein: CASSEGGSYGVEKLFF
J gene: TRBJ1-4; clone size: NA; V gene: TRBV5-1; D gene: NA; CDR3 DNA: TGCGCCAGCAGCTTGGGAGGGGGAGGAAATGAAAAACTGTTTTTT; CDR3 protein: CASSLGGGGNEKLFF
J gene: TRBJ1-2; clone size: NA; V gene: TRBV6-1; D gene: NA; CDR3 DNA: TGTGCCAGCAGTGAACAGTTCTATGGCTACACCTTC; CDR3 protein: CASSEQFYGYTF
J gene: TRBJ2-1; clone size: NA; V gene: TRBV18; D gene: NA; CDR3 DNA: TGTGCCAGCTCACGGGCGACTAGCAATGAGCAGTTCTTC; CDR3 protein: CASSRATSNEQFF
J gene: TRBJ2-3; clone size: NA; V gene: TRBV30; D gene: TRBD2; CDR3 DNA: TGTGCCTGGAGTGCGGGTAGCGGGGGCACAGATACGCAGTATTTT; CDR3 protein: CAWSAGSGGTDTQYF
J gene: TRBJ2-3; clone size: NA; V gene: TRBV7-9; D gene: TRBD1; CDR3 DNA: TGTGCCAGCAGCCGTGACAGGGAAATTTTAGATACGCAGTATTTT; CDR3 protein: CASSRDREILDTQYF
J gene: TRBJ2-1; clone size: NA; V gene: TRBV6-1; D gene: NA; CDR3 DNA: TGTGCCAGCAGTACGAAGCGATTCTCCTACAATGAGCAGTTCTTC; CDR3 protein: CASSTKRFSYNEQFF
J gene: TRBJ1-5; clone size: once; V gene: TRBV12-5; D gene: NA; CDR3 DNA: TGTGCTAGTGGTTCAAGGGGGAATCAGCCCCAGCATTTT; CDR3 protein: CASGSRGNQPQHF
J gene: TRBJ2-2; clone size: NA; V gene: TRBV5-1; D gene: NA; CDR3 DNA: TGCGCCAGCAGCCTCGGGACTCACTACACCGGGGAGCTGTTTTTT; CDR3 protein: CASSLGTHYTGELFF
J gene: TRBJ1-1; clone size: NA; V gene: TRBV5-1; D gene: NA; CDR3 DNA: TGCGCCAGCAGCTTGGAAGGTACTGAAGCTTTCTTT; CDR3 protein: CASSLEGTEAFF
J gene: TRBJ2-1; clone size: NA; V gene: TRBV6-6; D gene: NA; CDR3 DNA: TGTGCCAGCACCGAGGAGGTTAGGGGCAATGAGCAGTTCTTC; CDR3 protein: CASTEEVRGNEQFF
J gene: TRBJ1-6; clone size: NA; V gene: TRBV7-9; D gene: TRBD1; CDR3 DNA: TGTGCCAGCAGCTCCGGGACAGGAGGGAATTCACCCCTCCACTTT; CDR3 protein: CASSSGTGGNSPLHF
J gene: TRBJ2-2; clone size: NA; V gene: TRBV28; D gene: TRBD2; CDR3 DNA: TGTGCCAGCAGGGGTTTAGGGGTAGGACTAGCTATGAACACCGGGGAGCTGTTTTTT; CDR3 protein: CASRGLGVGLAMNTGELFF
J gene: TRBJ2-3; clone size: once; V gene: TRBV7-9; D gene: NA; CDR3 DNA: TGTGCCAGCAGTCCCACCACAGATACGCAGTATTTT; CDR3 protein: CASSPTTDTQYF
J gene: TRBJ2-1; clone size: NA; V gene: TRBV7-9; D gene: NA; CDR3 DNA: TGTGCCAGCAGCTCCTTAGTCGGTGAGCAGTTCTTC; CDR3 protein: CASSSLVGEQFF
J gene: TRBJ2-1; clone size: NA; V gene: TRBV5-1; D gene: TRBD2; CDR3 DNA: TGCGCCAGCAGCAGGATAGCGGGTGACCAGGGTGAGCAGTTCTTC; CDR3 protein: CASSRIAGDQGEQFF
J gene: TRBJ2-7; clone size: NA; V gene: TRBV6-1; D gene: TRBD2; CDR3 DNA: TGTGCCAGCAGTCACGGACTAGCGGGGAACTACGAGCAGTACTTC; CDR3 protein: CASSHGLAGNYEQYF
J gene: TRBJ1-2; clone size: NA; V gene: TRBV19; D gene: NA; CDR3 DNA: TGTGCCAGTAGTTCCCGGGCCTCCGGGCTGGGCTATGGCTACACCTTC; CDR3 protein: CASSSRASGLGYGYTF
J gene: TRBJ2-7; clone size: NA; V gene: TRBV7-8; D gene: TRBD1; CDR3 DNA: TGTGCCAGCGGGACAGGGAAAGGTCGCGAGCAGTACTTC; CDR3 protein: CASGTGKGREQYF
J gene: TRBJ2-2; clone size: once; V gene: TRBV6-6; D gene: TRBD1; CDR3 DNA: TGTGCCAGCAGGATAGACAGGGGCGTGAACACCGGGGAGCTGTTTTTT; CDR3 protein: CASRIDRGVNTGELFF
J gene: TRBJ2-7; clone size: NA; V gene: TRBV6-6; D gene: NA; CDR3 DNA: TGTGCCAGCAGTTACTCGACCAGTGGGATGTACTTC; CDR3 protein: CASSYSTSGMYF
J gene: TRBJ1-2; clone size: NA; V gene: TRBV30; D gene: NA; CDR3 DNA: TGTGCCTGGAGTGTACCGGGACATGGCTATGGCTACACCTTC; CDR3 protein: CAWSVPGHGYGYTF
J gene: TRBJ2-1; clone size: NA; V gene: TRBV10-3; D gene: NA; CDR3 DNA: TGTGCCATCAGTGAGTCTAGCGGATTCTACAATGAGCAGTTCTTC; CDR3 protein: CAISESSGFYNEQFF
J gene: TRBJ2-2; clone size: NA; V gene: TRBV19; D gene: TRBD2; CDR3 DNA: TGTGCCAGTAGTAGGTTAGGGGCGGGAGGCCAACTACACACCGGGGAGCTGTTTTTT; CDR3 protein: CASSRLGAGGQLHTGELFF
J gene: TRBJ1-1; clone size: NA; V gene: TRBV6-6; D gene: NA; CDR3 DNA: TGTGCCAGCAGTTACCGTTTTGGGTCGGTGAACACTGAAGCTTTCTTT; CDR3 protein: CASSYRFGSVNTEAFF